Below are 30 T cell receptor beta chains sequenced from a single sample in a study of immune heterogeneity within non-small cell lung tumors. CDR3 of TCR beta was amplified by multiplex PCR that used 32 V and 13 J primers. Each CDR3 protein is one row after TCRdb ran MiXCR on the multiplex PCR reads. The data contain fewer than 15,000 distinct CDR3 sequences, 22% of them singletons. At 600 to 750 ng per sample, bulk tumor genomic DNA provided the template. The authors collected several far-apart biopsies from each primary tumor during surgery. Those enrolled were patients newly diagnosed with untreated non-small cell lung cancer and undergoing curative surgery. The sample was lung tumor tissue. These receptors all come from a man aged 60-69 years with non-small cell lung cancer.

The chain employs TRBV10-3 and TRBJ2-1; D may be TRBD2 (6 bases). Germline V lookup: CDR1 ENHRY, CDR2 SYGVKD. V was trimmed by 4 bases and J by 4 bases, leaving 14 bases between them. The CDR3 is made up of 15 amino acids. For the CDR3, the DNA is TGTGCCATCAGTGTTCGAGCGGGCTCTTACAATGAGCAGTTCTTC. Residues: CAISVRAGSYNEQFF.

This clonotype was seen at least ten times. This sequence joins TRBV30 and TRBJ2-1, with a possible D match to TRBD2 (6 bases). CDR1 GTSNPN and CDR2 SVGIG come from the germline V gene (reference sequence). V was shortened by 3 bases and J by 2 bases, with 8 bases between the two germline ends. CDR3 length equals 13 residues. CDR3 nucleotides: TGTGCCTGGAGGGGAGGAGCCTACAATGAGCAGTTCTTC. Its protein product is CAWRGGAYNEQFF.

Relative to its sample, this clonotype is medium-sized (0.01 to 0.1%). The chain couples TRBV6-1 to TRBJ2-5; 9 nucleotides line up with TRBD1. Looked up from germline, CDR1 is MNHNS and CDR2 is SASEGT. J was trimmed by 3 bases and V by 5 bases; bases with no gene match: 4. This CDR3 is built from 14 residues. In DNA, the CDR3 is TGTGCCAGCAGTTTCGACAGGGGGAAAGAGACCCAGTACTTC. The encoded protein is CASSFDRGKETQYF.

The chain links TRBV18 to TRBJ2-5; D not certain. The V gene lost 0 bases and the J gene lost 6 bases, with 5 bases spanning the gap. Germline CDR1 and CDR2: KGHSH and LQKENI. The CDR3 loop spans 12 amino acids. CDR3 loop: CASSPPQKTQYF. CDR3 nucleotides: TGTGCCAGCTCACCACCGCAAAAGACCCAGTACTTC. The whole variable domain, filled in from reference TRBV18 and TRBJ2-5, reads NAGVMQNPRHLVRRRGQEARLRCSPMKGHSHVYWYRQLPEEGLKFMVYLQKENIIDESGMPKERFSAEFPKEGPSILRIQQVVRGDSAAYFCASSPPQKTQYFGPGTRLLVL.

There are many counts of this clonotype. The chain is built from TRBV6-1 and TRBJ2-2, with TRBD2 matching 9 bases. CDR1 and CDR2 (germline): MNHNS, SASEGT. The CDR3 contains 14 residues. J was trimmed by 1 base and V by 8 bases; bases with no gene match: 2. The CDR3 coding sequence is TGTGCCAGCGGACTAGCGATGAACACCGGGGAGCTGTTTTTT. Its protein product is CASGLAMNTGELFF.

The chain is built from TRBV9 and TRBJ2-1; 11 nucleotides match TRBD2. Looked up from germline, CDR1 is SGDLS and CDR2 is YYNGEE. Trimming at V came to 2 bases and at J to 3 bases, leaving 13 bases not matched to a gene. CDR3 length: 19 residues. In nucleotides, the CDR3 is TGTGCCAGCAGCGTGGGTCCATCTTGGGGACTAGCGGACTACAATGAGCAGTTCTTC. Translated: CASSVGPSWGLADYNEQFF.

This clonotype was counted between two and nine times. The J gene is TRBJ2-6, the V gene TRBV6-1; 9 positions agree with TRBD1. The CDR3 contains 17 residues. V shed 6 bases, J shed 0 bases, and the junction held 6 bases outside the gene matches. Germline-derived CDR1 and CDR2 are MNHNS and SASEGT. The CDR3 nucleotides are TGTGCCAGCAGGTCCGGGACAGGGAACTCTGGGGCCAACGTCCTGACTTTC. Its protein product is CASRSGTGNSGANVLTF.

The chain combines TRBV5-5 with TRBJ2-2, with TRBD1 as a possible D gene (5 bases). This CDR3 is built from 15 residues. Germline CDR1 is SGHKS and CDR2 is YYEKEE (reference sequence). V shed 0 bases and J shed 1 base, with 7 bases lying between them. This chain's CDR3 is CASSLGTGNTGELFF. CDR3 sequence (DNA): TGTGCCAGCAGCTTGGGAACAGGGAACACCGGGGAGCTGTTTTTT.

V and J are TRBV12-3 or TRBV12-4 and TRBJ2-4; the match to TRBD2 covers 9 bases. CDR3 length equals 14 residues. V shed 6 bases, J shed 9 bases, and the junction held 9 bases outside the gene matches. CDR3: CASRAWTSDTIQYF. The DNA for the CDR3 is TGTGCCAGCAGGGCCTGGACTAGCGACACCATTCAGTACTTC.

This clonotype was detected ten times or more. The J gene is TRBJ2-7, the V gene TRBV6-1; 7 nucleotides line up with TRBD1. This CDR3 has 15 amino acids. CDR1 and CDR2 (germline): MNHNS, SASEGT. With 9 bases clipped from V and 5 bases from J, the junction kept 16 bases outside the gene matches. The DNA of the CDR3 is TGTGCCAGTGAAATCATGGGGCAGGGGGAACACGAGCAGTACTTC. This translates into CASEIMGQGEHEQYF.

This clonotype appeared many times. The chain couples TRBV14 to TRBJ2-3; D is unclear. This CDR3 has 12 amino acids. Germline values: CDR1 SGHDN, CDR2 FVKESK. V gave up 2 bases and J gave up 8 bases, with 8 bases separating them. CDR3 DNA sequence: TGTGCCAGCAGCCAAATGCGTAGTACGCAGTATTTT. It is translated as CASSQMRSTQYF.

This clonotype was detected only a few times. A much larger clone sits a single nucleotide away, making a read error possible. CDR3 sequence: CASSESRGSRNPYEQYF. CDR3 in DNA: TGTGCCAGCAGTGAATCAAGGGGCTCAAGGAATCCCTACGAGCAGTACTTC. The chain joins TRBV6-1 to TRBJ2-7; D might be TRBD1 (5 bases). The V end was cut by 2 bases, the J end by 2 bases, with 19 bases between. This CDR3 is 17 amino acids long. Germline V CDR1 and CDR2: MNHNS, SASEGT.

This clonotype has only a few counts. V is TRBV16 and J is TRBJ2-2; 7 bases are a match to TRBD2. CDR3 size: 14 residues. Germline V gives CDR1 KGHSY, CDR2 FQNENV. V was pared by 2 bases and J by 7 bases, with 4 bases of the junction left unmatched. CDR3 loop: CASSQAGEGGELFF. DNA for the CDR3: TGTGCCAGCAGCCAAGCGGGGGAAGGCGGGGAGCTGTTTTTT.

This clonotype was picked up a small number of times. This CDR3 reads CSANSGTGLGTEAFF. The CDR3 DNA reads TGCAGTGCTAACTCTGGGACAGGGCTTGGCACTGAAGCTTTCTTT. V and J are TRBV20-1 and TRBJ1-1, with 9 bases aligning to TRBD1. Germline V gives CDR1 DFQATT, CDR2 SNEGSKA (reference sequence). V gave up 4 bases and J gave up 4 bases; unmatched junction bases: 10. This CDR3 is built from 15 residues.

The rearrangement links TRBV4-1 to TRBJ1-5; a weak D match, TRBD1 (6 bases). CDR1 and CDR2 from the germline V gene are MGHRA and YSYEKL. Between the trimmed V and J ends, which lost 1 base and 4 bases, there was a span of 8 bases. This CDR3 has 14 amino acids. This chain's CDR3 is CASSQGRGNQPQHF. The CDR3 nucleotides are TGCGCCAGCAGCCAAGGCAGGGGAAATCAGCCCCAGCATTTT.

The V gene is TRBV5-4, the J gene TRBJ1-4, with 8 bases lining up with TRBD1. The CDR3 runs to 15 residues. Germline V lookup: CDR1 SGHNT, CDR2 YYREEE (reference sequence). The trim removed 4 bases at V and 5 bases at J, leaving 7 bases unmatched. The CDR3 DNA follows: TGTGCCAGCAGCAACAACAGGGGGATAAATGAAAAACTGTTTTTT. It translates to CASSNNRGINEKLFF.

This clonotype is deemed medium-sized. The chain links TRBV6-1 to TRBJ1-2, with TRBD1 matching 7 bases. Trimming cost V 9 bases and J 6 bases; bases outside gene matches: 10. Germline values: CDR1 MNHNS, CDR2 SASEGT. The CDR3 runs to 13 residues. The CDR3 sequence is CASTQGNFDGYTF. The DNA of the CDR3 is TGTGCCAGTACACAGGGGAACTTCGATGGCTACACCTTC.

This chain links TRBV18 with TRBJ2-1, with D uncertain. V lost 4 bases and J 5 bases, leaving 9 bases between the germline ends. Germline V lookup: CDR1 KGHSH, CDR2 LQKENI. This CDR3 has 13 amino acids. The CDR3 DNA sequence: TGTGCCAGCTCACTTAAACTGGACAATGAGCAGTTCTTC. Amino acid sequence: CASSLKLDNEQFF.

Only a few counts were recorded for this clonotype. The J gene is TRBJ2-7, the V gene TRBV20-1; D remains ambiguous. V gave up 3 bases and J gave up 0 bases, with 15 bases separating them. The CDR3 extends over 15 amino acids. The germline gives CDR1 DFQATT, CDR2 SNEGSKA (reference sequence). CDR3 residues: CSASTSQSFSYEQYF. The DNA for the CDR3 is TGCAGTGCTAGTACAAGCCAGTCCTTCTCCTACGAGCAGTACTTC.

This clonotype is termed medium-sized. V usage is TRBV12-3 or TRBV12-4 and J usage is TRBJ2-1; 14 nucleotides line up with TRBD2. CDR3 length: 16 amino acids. The V and J ends lost 4 bases and 7 bases, in that order; junction bases with no gene match: 6. The CDR3: CASSSKTSGRGNEQFF. The CDR3 DNA follows: TGTGCCAGCAGTTCCAAGACTAGCGGGAGGGGGAATGAGCAGTTCTTC.

This clonotype has just a few counts. The chain carries TRBV5-8 and TRBJ1-5; no clear D gene. Germline-derived CDR1 and CDR2 are SGHTS and YDEGEE. Trimming pared 5 bases from V and 6 bases from J, leaving 9 bases between. CDR3 length: 12 amino acids. The CDR3 DNA is TGTGCCAGCAGTTTAGGGTTTCAGCCCCAGCATTTT. It yields the protein CASSLGFQPQHF.

J is TRBJ2-3 and V is TRBV30; the D gene is possibly TRBD2 (5 bases). The germline V gene has CDR1 GTSNPN and CDR2 SVGIG (reference sequence). Trimming removed 1 base from V and 2 bases from J, with 13 bases in between. The CDR3 has 15 residues. CDR3 protein: CAWSDRGGFTDTQYF. In DNA, the CDR3 is TGTGCCTGGAGTGACAGAGGAGGTTTCACAGATACGCAGTATTTT.

Concerning this clonotype: A read error may explain this, as a much larger clone is one base away. The chain has TRBV5-1 and TRBJ2-4; D is possibly TRBD2 (6 bases). Germline loops: CDR1 SGHRS, CDR2 YFSETQ. The CDR3 has 17 amino acids. V lost 4 bases, J lost 3 bases, and 20 bases lay in between. This CDR3 is CASSGGLTSMDKNIQYF. The CDR3 nucleotides are TGCGCCAGCAGCGGCGGTCTGACTAGTATGGACAAAAACATTCAGTACTTC.

Details on this clonotype: This may come from a read error, since a much larger clone is one base off. V usage is TRBV12-3 or TRBV12-4 and J usage is TRBJ2-1, with 10 nucleotides matching TRBD2. The CDR3 is 14 amino acids. The ends lost 6 bases at V and 8 bases at J; junction bases unmatched: 7. The CDR3 sequence is CASRLAGFGDEQFF. The CDR3 DNA is TGTGCCAGCAGACTAGCGGGATTCGGGGATGAGCAGTTCTTC.

This clonotype was counted many times. V usage is TRBV7-8 and J usage is TRBJ1-4, with D hard to call. The V gene's germline CDR1 is SGHVS and CDR2 FQNEAQ. Trimming stripped 0 bases from V and 7 bases from J, with 12 bases between. CDR3 length: 15 residues. CDR3 region: CASSLAVGSSEKLFF. CDR3 in DNA: TGTGCCAGCAGCTTAGCCGTAGGGTCTAGTGAAAAACTGTTTTTT.

By sample fraction, this clonotype is medium-sized. The V call is TRBV6-2 or TRBV6-3, the J call TRBJ2-1; 7 positions match TRBD1. CDR1 is MNHEY, CDR2 SVGEGT, per germline. The trim removed 5 bases at V and 0 bases at J, leaving 4 bases unmatched. The CDR3 spans 15 residues. The CDR3 region is CASSPRDSSYNEQFF. CDR3 in DNA: TGTGCCAGCAGTCCCCGGGACAGCTCCTACAATGAGCAGTTCTTC.

The V and J genes are TRBV5-4 and TRBJ2-7; D may be TRBD1 (5 bases). The CDR3 is 13 residues long. V was shortened by 2 bases and J by 6 bases, with 12 bases between the two germline ends. The germline V gene encodes CDR1 SGHNT and CDR2 YYREEE (reference sequence). CDR3 in DNA: TGTGCCAGCAGCTTACCTCGACAGACCGAGCAGTACTTC. Its translation: CASSLPRQTEQYF.

The chain has TRBV20-1 and TRBJ1-1; D is uncertain. V was pared by 3 bases and J by 7 bases, with 9 bases between. CDR3 length: 11 residues. CDR1 and CDR2 from the germline V gene are DFQATT and SNEGSKA (reference sequence). The CDR3 DNA follows: TGCAGTGCTAGTATCCAGCTTGAAGCTTTCTTT. Protein product: CSASIQLEAFF.

This clonotype was seen repeatedly, ten times or more. V gene TRBV12-3 or TRBV12-4 combines with J gene TRBJ2-1; D may be TRBD2 (5 bases). The CDR3 has 14 residues. Between the trimmed V and J ends, which lost 5 bases and 5 bases, there was a span of 13 bases. The DNA for the CDR3 is TGTGCCAGCAGTGTCCTAGGTAGCGACAATGAGCAGTTCTTC. This codes for CASSVLGSDNEQFF.

A few counts support this clonotype. CDR3 in DNA: TGTGCCAGTAGTAATAGCGGGACCTACACAGATACGCAGTATTTT. Its translation is CASSNSGTYTDTQYF. The chain couples TRBV19 to TRBJ2-3, with 8 bases aligning to TRBD2. CDR1 LNHDA and CDR2 SQIVND come from the germline V gene (reference sequence). Trimming removed 4 bases from V and 2 bases from J; junction bases left unmatched: 5. CDR3 length: 15 amino acids.